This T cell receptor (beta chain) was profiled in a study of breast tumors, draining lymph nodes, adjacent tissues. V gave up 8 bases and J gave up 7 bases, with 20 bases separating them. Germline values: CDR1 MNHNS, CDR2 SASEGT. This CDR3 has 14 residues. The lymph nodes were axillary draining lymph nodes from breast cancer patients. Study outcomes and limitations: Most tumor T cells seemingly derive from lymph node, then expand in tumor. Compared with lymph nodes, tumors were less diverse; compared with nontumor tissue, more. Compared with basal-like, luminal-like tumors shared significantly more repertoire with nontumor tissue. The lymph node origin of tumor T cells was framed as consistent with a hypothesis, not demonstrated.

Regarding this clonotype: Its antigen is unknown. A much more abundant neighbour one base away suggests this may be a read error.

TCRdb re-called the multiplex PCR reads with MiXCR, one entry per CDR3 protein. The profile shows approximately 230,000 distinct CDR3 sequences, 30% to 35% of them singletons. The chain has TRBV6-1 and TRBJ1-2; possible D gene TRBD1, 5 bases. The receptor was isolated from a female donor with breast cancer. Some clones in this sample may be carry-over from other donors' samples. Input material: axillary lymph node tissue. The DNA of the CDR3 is TGTGCCAGCGGACCAGGGTCGGTAGTAGGTGGCTACACCTTC. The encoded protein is CASGPGSVVGGYTF.